In this sample, the clone carrying this T cell receptor (beta chain) turned up many times. The sample originates from a study of human T cells and chemical hapten exposure. Study-wide context: Sensitization was performed using 2% DPC on a 2 cm by 2 cm upper inner arm skin site. From small differences in pooled library volume came most of the variation in per-sample TCR yields.

TCRdb called the RACE reads again in MiXCR, with one record for every CDR3 protein. The sample records approximately 32,000 distinct CDR3 sequences, 10% to 15% being singletons. Time point denoted: pre-sensitization, week 0. Regarding treatment: therapeutic diphenylcyclopropenone sensitization with weekly scalp DPC. The authors' total RNA extraction used unfractionated whole blood. Trimming stripped 6 bases from V and 7 bases from J, with 19 bases between. CDR1 and CDR2 from the germline V gene are MDHEN and SYDVKM. The CDR3 totals 15 residues. The sample consisted of whole blood, taken in connection with sensitization to the hapten diphenylcyclopropenone (DPC). The receptor was isolated from a woman between 35 and 50 years old with alopecia areata. Some clones in this sample may be carry-over from other donors' samples. V usage is TRBV28 and J usage is TRBJ2-1; D possibly corresponds to TRBD1 (5 bases). The CDR3 is CASSVEGAGRNEQFF. The CDR3 region has the DNA TGTGCCAGCAGCGTCGAAGGGGCAGGGCGGAATGAGCAGTTCTTC. Using reference TRBV28 and TRBJ2-1 for the parts outside the CDR3, the full variable domain is DVKVTQSSRYLVKRTGEKVFLECVQDMDHENMFWYRQDPGLGLRLIYFSYDVKMKEKGDIPEGYSVSREKKERFSLILESASTNQTSMYLCASSVEGAGRNEQFFGPGTRLTVL.